The clone carrying this T cell receptor beta chain was recorded a few times. The target antigen is unknown. This CDR3 has 14 residues. Germline loops: CDR1 MNHEY, CDR2 SMNVEV (reference sequence). The germline V and J ends were trimmed by 5 bases and 9 bases, with 14 bases remaining between them. This sample stems from a study of beta chain features in type 1 diabetes. Sequenced material consisted of expressed TCRB transcripts (all of the isolated RNA was reverse transcribed). The table came from immunoSEQ multiplex PCR; TCRdb's copy has only in-frame clones and leaves some out. The repertoire holds fewer than 350,000 clones, with roughly 15% as singletons. The study's findings and limits: Resolution of whether HLA type affects TCRB rearrangement was not achieved here. Shortening that was moderate but significant affected the TCRB CDR3s of Type 1 diabetes patients in all four CD4+ subsets.

The sample comprised naive CD4+ T cells from blood. The receptor was isolated from a man younger than 35 with type 1 diabetes. The V gene is TRBV27, the J gene TRBJ1-6; tentative D call: TRBD1 (5 bases). CDR3 protein: CASSPQGAGSPLHF. DNA of the CDR3: TGTGCCAGCAGTCCCCAGGGCGCTGGTTCACCCCTCCACTTT.